This T cell receptor beta chain was found in a study of blood T cell repertoires in COVID-19. Study-level background: Samples taken during acute and convalescent COVID-19 were collected in the United States, Italy and Spain. T cells, B-cell-depleted T cells, or PBMCs supplied cDNA or gDNA.

Source study methods: It was from reference gene primer amplification that nucleated cell counts were estimated. The data were produced by immunoSEQ multiplex PCR, yet TCRdb's version contains in-frame clones alone and is incomplete. V and J calls plus clone size are reproduced from that table; the DNA served to infer D and trimming. The data show about 210,000 clones, 70% to 90% seen once. V lost 5 bases, J lost 0 bases, and 11 bases lay in between. Germline V lookup: CDR1 WNHNN, CDR2 SYGVQD (reference sequence). This CDR3 region has 15 residues. This receptor was obtained from a woman in her forties or fifties with active or convalescent COVID-19. Sample: peripheral blood. V is TRBV10-1 and J is TRBJ2-1, with D possibly being TRBD2 (6 bases). In DNA, the CDR3 is TGCGCCAGCAGTTTAGCGGAGGGCTCCTACAATGAGCAGTTCTTC. This gives the protein CASSLAEGSYNEQFF.